The subject of this entry is one TCR beta chain. The specificity of this receptor is unknown. Within one base of it there is no much larger clone, and no base qualities were kept. All donors were healthy Caucasians. Three unrelated non-twin adults were additionally sequenced: a male aged 18 to 29, a male aged 50 to 60 and a female aged 50 to 60. Miltenyi CD45RO+ enrichment and human naive T-cell isolation kits were used to isolate memory (CD45RO+) and naive T cells from PBMC. The data derive from a study of identical twins (dated by TCRdb to the mid-2010s). About the investigation overall: To test whether fetal clonotypes persist, this study deep-sequenced TCR alpha and beta repertoires from monozygotic twins, from unrelated adults of various ages, and from cord blood. To rule out contamination, replicate twin experiments were performed at different times with different library preparation protocols. Broad study findings and their caveats: In monozygotic twins, out-of-frame TCR alpha sharing was systematically underestimated by recombination models, although the models agreed with sharing between unrelated individuals. A weaker excess of twin sharing was found in beta out-of-frame sequences because the signal-to-noise ratio was lowered by fewer shared sequences. Out-of-frame TCR alpha sequences shared between twins showed an excess of low generation-probability sequences compared with coincidental sharing between unrelated individuals. Because the same donors could not be followed over many years, conclusions were based on cross-sectional statistical analysis. Abundant cord blood beta clonotypes had fewer insertions, young adult naive repertoires showed a similar but weaker trend, and memory repertoires showed no such trend. Zero-insertion analyses could be partly confounded by invariant T cells such as MAIT and iNKT, though diverse VJ usage argued against such confounding for most clonotypes.

CDR1 DFQATT and CDR2 SNEGSKA were looked up in the germline V gene (reference sequence). Germline trimming amounts to 5 bases on V and 6 bases on J, with 10 as the count of junction bases outside the gene matches. Spanning cysteine to phenylalanine, the CDR3 consists of 15 amino acids. Only the CDR3 DNA is retained, 45 bases long and in frame from the first base. The library relied on 5' RACE. Sequencing was carried out with an Illumina HiSeq 2000. A universal primer binding site was introduced by template switching, and a unique molecular identifier was present in the final cDNA, enabling accurate counting of TCR cDNA molecules. Specific primers in the conserved constant-segment region were used to synthesize first-strand cDNA for the TCR alpha and beta chains. Each cDNA library was double barcoded, with a SMART-Mk sample barcode plus Illumina barcodes, to control for contamination. TruSeq adapter sequences and Illumina sample barcodes were added in two successive PCR steps. TCR alpha and beta cDNA libraries were sequenced on the Illumina HiSeq platform with custom primers. In the original analysis: Unique molecular identifiers were extracted from raw reads with MiGEC, and CDR3 positions were determined with MiXCR. Recombination models were inferred per individual with the repgenHMM and IGoR tools using an EM algorithm. Shared clonotype analysis was performed with the tcR package in R, normalizing sharing by the product of cloneset sizes. To study raw recombination without the effects of thymic and clonal selection, out-of-frame nonproductive sequences were analyzed. In TCRdb, the public reads were trimmed at Q25 with fastp and aligned with MiXCR, with productive beta chains retained. One record per CDR3 amino acid sequence lists the most common genes and DNA. These V and J calls derive from TCRdb rather than the authors' analysis. This sample is represented by 400,000 to 500,000 distinct CDR3 sequences; less than 20% of them were singletons. 9% to 15% of the sample comes from the top ten.

The clonotype originates from a man aged 50 or older in good health. The material sequenced was naive T cells sorted from blood. What the cell subset or site label conveys for this sample: cells isolated with a human naive T-cell isolation kit. The receptor chain draws on TRBV20-1 and TRBJ1-6; TRBD1 fits 7 bases in the junction. The CDR3: CSAAQGTTFNSPLHF. The DNA sequence follows: TGCAGTGCTGCACAGGGGACTACCTTTAATTCACCCCTCCACTTT.